This T cell receptor (beta chain) was sequenced in a study of blood T cell repertoires in COVID-19. Study in general: Samples of COVID-19 (acute and convalescent) were obtained from the United States, Italy and Spain. T cells, B-cell-depleted T cells, or PBMCs provided the cDNA or gDNA that served as material.

Looked up from germline, CDR1 is SGHNT and CDR2 is YYREEE (reference sequence). V trimming: 6 bases; J trimming: 3 bases; junction bases outside the gene matches: 8. This CDR3 is built from 15 residues. Per the study methods: Amplification of reference gene primers was used by the study to estimate nucleated cell counts. Generated by immunoSEQ multiplex PCR, the TCRdb table keeps only in-frame clones and is missing some. V and J calls and clone size come straight from that table; D and trimming were deduced from the DNA. This table has tens of thousands of clones, roughly 84% appearing once. J is TRBJ1-2 and V is TRBV5-4, with 10 bases aligning to TRBD1. The sequence was collected from a man aged 65 to 79 with active COVID-19. The specimen was peripheral blood. The CDR3 DNA sequence: TGTGCCAGCAACCGGATGGACAGGGGGTACTATGGCTACACCTTC. This encodes CASNRMDRGYYGYTF.